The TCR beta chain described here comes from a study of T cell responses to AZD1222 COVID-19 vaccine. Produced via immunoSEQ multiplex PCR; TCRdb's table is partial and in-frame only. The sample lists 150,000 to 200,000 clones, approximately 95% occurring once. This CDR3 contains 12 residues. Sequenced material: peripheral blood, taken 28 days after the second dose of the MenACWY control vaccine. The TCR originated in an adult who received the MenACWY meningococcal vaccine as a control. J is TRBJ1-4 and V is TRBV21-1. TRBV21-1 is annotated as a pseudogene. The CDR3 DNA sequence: TGTGCCAGCAGCAGCCAGCATGAAAAACTGTTTTTT. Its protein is CASSSQHEKLFF.